This TCR beta chain was profiled in a study of beta chain features in type 1 diabetes. Study at large: Patients shared similar age, gender and cell yields with healthy donors.

Sequencing targeted expressed TCRB transcripts, as all isolated RNA had been reverse transcribed. Produced via immunoSEQ multiplex PCR; TCRdb's table is partial and in-frame only. This sample yields roughly 700,000 clones, of which roughly 13% are seen a single time; about 0.02% belongs to the top ten. Study findings and constraints: All four CD4+ subsets of Type 1 diabetes patients contained TCRB CDR3s that were moderately but significantly shorter. The similarity of naive, central memory and Treg TCRB repertoires appeared greater among patients than among healthy donors. For cells with high TCR expression, cDNA sequencing could yield over-representation.

As concerns this clone: Its antigen is still unknown.

This sequence was found in a man between 18 and 35 years old with type 1 diabetes. Sequencing was performed on naive CD4+ T cells from blood.

The CDR3 DNA reads TGCGCCAGCACCACCAACGGGGAGCGGGGGGGCTACAATGAGCAGTTCTTC. Amino acids: CASTTNGERGGYNEQFF. The chain uses TRBV4-1 and TRBJ2-1, with TRBD2 matching 10 bases. The germline gives CDR1 MGHRA, CDR2 YSYEKL. This CDR3 comprises 17 residues. The junction had 12 bases not matched to a gene; V was cut back by 7 bases and J by 3 bases.